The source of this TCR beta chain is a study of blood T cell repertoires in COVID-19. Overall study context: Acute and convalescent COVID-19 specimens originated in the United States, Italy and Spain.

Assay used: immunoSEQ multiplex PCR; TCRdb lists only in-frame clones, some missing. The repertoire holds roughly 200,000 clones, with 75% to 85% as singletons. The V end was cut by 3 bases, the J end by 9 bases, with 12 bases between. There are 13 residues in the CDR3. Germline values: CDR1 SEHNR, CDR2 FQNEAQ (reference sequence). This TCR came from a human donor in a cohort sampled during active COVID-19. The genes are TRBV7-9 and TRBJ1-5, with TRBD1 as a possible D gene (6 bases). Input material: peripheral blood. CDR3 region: CASSLTGQGPQHF. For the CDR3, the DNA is TGTGCCAGCAGCTTGACAGGCCAAGGGCCCCAGCATTTT.